This TCR beta chain was found in a study of T-cell memory formation after mild COVID-19. Points from the study as a whole: Pre-infection memory already had some responding clones, implying cross-reactive memory joined. Contracting CD4+ clones lay largely in CM and EM, with CD8+ ones residing in EMRA.

Constant-segment primers served in 5'RACE that generated TCR alpha and TCR beta cDNA libraries bearing sample barcodes and UMIs. Using its own MiXCR run on the 5' RACE reads, TCRdb lists one record per CDR3 protein. The sample has 280,000 or so distinct CDR3 sequences, approximately 8.4% seen once. The V gene lost 6 bases and the J gene lost 4 bases, with 10 bases spanning the gap. Per the germline V gene, CDR1 is MDHEN and CDR2 is SYDVKM. The CDR3 extends over 13 amino acids. Remarks on this clonotype: Its antigen is still unknown.

The V call is TRBV28, the J call TRBJ2-4; D uncertain. The sequence was collected from a young man who had mild COVID-19 (a few samples of this study predate the infection). Cell type and time point are not known. Sequencing was carried out using PBMCs or a T cell subset sorted from them (not recorded which). CDR3 DNA: TGTGCCAGCAGGAGGTTACTAAAAAACATTCAGTACTTC. As protein: CASRRLLKNIQYF.